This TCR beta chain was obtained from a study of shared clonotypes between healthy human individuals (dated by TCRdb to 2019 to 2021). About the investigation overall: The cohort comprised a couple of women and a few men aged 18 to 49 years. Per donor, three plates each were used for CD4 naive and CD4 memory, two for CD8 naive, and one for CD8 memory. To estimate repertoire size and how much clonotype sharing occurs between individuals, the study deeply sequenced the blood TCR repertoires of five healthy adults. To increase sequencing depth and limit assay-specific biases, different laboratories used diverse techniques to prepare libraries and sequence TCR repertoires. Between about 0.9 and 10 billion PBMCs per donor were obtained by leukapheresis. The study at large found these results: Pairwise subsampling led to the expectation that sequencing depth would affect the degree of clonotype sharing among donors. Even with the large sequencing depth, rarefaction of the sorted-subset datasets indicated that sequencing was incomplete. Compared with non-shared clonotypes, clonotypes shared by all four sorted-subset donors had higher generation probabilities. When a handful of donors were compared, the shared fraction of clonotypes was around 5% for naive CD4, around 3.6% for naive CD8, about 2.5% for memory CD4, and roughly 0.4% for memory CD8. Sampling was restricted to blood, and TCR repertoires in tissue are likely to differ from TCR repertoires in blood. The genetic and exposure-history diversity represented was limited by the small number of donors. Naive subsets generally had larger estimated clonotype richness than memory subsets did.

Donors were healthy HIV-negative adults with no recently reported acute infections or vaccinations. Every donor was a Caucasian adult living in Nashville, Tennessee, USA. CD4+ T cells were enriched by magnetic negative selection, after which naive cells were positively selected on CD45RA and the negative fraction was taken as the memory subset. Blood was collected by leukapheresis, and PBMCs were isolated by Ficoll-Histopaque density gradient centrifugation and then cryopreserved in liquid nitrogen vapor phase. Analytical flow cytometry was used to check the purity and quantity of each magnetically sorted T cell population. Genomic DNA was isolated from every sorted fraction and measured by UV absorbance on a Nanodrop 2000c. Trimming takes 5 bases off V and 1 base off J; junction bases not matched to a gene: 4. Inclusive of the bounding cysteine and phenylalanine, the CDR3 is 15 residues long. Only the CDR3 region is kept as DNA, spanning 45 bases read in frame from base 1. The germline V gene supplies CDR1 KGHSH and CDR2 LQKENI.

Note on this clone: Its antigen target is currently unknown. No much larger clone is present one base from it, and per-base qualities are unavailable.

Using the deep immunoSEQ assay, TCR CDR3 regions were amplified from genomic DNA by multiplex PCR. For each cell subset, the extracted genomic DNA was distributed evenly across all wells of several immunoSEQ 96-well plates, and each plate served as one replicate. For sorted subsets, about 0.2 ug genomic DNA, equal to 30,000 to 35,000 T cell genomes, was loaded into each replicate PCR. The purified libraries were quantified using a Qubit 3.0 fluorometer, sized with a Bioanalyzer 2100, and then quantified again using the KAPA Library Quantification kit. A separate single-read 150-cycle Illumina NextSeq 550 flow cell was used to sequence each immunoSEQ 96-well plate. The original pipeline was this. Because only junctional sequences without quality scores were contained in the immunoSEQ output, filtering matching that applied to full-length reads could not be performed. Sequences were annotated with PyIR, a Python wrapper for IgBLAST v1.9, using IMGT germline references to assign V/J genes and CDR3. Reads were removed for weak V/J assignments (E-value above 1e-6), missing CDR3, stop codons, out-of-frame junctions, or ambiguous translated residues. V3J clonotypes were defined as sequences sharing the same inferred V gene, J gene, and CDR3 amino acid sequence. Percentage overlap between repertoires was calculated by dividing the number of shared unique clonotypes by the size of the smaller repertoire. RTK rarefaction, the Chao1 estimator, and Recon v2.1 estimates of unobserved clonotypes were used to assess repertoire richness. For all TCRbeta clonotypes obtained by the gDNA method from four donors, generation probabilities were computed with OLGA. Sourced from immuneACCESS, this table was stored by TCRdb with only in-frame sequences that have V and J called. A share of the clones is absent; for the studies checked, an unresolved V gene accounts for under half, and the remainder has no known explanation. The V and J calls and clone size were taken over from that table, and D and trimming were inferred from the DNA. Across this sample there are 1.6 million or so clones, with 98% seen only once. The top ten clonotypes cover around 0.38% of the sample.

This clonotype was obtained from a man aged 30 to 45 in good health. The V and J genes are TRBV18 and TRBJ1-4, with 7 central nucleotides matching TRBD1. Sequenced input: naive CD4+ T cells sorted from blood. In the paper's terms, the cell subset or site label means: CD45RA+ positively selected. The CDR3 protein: CASSYRQGTNEKLFF. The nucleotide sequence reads TGTGCCAGCTCATATCGACAGGGAACTAATGAAAAACTGTTTTTT. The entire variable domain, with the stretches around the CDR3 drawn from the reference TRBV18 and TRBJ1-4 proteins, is NAGVMQNPRHLVRRRGQEARLRCSPMKGHSHVYWYRQLPEEGLKFMVYLQKENIIDESGMPKERFSAEFPKEGPSILRIQQVVRGDSAAYFCASSYRQGTNEKLFFGSGTQLSVL.